This TCR beta chain was recovered during a study of somatic mutations in cytotoxic T cells in rheumatoid arthritis. Study-level results: Healthy controls showed no age-related rise in CD8+ clonality, whereas rheumatoid arthritis patients did. Nobody knew which antigens the expanded CD8+ clones targeted. Some patients, 8 of 65, had a largest CD8+ clone that exceeded 20% of CD8+ cells.

On this clone: The target antigen is unknown.

TCRdb keeps only in-frame clones here, not all; method: immunoSEQ multiplex PCR. The profile shows some 40,000 clones, under 85% of them singletons. CDR3 length: 15 residues. J gave up 5 bases and V 3 bases, and 7 bases lay outside the gene matches. The germline V gene encodes CDR1 MDHEN and CDR2 SYDVKM. Positively selected by magnetic beads, CD4+ and CD8+ cells were purity-checked by flow cytometry. The receptor comes from a man aged 35 to 55 in good health. The chain has TRBV28 and TRBJ2-3, with 8 bases lining up with TRBD2. Specimen: CD8+ T cells sorted from blood. This CDR3 reads CASSFSGGRQDTQYF. CDR3 nucleotides: TGTGCCAGCAGTTTTTCGGGCGGGAGGCAAGATACGCAGTATTTT.